This T cell receptor beta chain comes out of a study of identical twins. Study-wide results and limits: Abundant beta clonotypes from cord blood bore fewer insertions; memory repertoires lacked this pattern. The study found excess low generation probability among twin-shared out-of-frame alpha sequences.

This clonotype occurred a few times. Its antigen is undetermined. The CDR3 totals 12 residues. Germline lookup yields CDR1 SQVTM and CDR2 ANQGSEA. TCRdb passed the 5' RACE reads through MiXCR, listing each CDR3 protein once. The sample contains approximately 1.8 million distinct CDR3 sequences, more than 30% of which appear only once. This sequence originates from a newborn girl in good health. The sample was cord blood. The chain carries TRBV29-1 and TRBJ2-7; TRBD1 is a possible D gene (7 bases). The CDR3 reads CSAQGGGYEQYF. CDR3 nucleotides: TGCAGTGCTCAGGGGGGAGGCTACGAGCAGTACTTC.